These T cell receptor beta chains were read from a single sample in a study of CD8+ T cells in alopecia areata. TCRdb's copy holds only in-frame clones and misses some; the assay was immunoSEQ multiplex PCR. This repertoire shows roughly 97,000 clones, approximately 42% found once; its top ten account for approximately 1.2%. The specimen was CD4+ T cells sorted from blood. The receptors were gathered from a human donor with alopecia areata. Both conserved end residues are part of each CDR3. Each record gives: CDR3 DNA, CDR3 protein, J gene, clone size, D gene, V gene. D genes are given only for firm matches. Only some rows state a clone size, as once, few, many or a class for expanded clones.

CDR3nt: TGTGCCAGTAGTATGCCGGGACTAGTGGAGACCCAGTACTTC; CDR3aa: CASSMPGLVETQYF; j_gene: TRBJ2-5; abundance: few; d_gene: TRBD2; v_gene: TRBV19
CDR3nt: TGCGCCAGCAGCCATGGGGGGCGAGAGTCAGATACGCAGTATTTT; CDR3aa: CASSHGGRESDTQYF; j_gene: TRBJ2-3; abundance: few; d_gene: NA; v_gene: TRBV4-3
CDR3nt: TGTGCCTGGAGCTACGCCCCGGGGGTGGGCTACACCTTC; CDR3aa: CAWSYAPGVGYTF; j_gene: TRBJ1-2; abundance: NA; d_gene: NA; v_gene: TRBV30
CDR3nt: TGTGCCAGCAACCAGGGGGGAACAACTGAAGCTTTCTTT; CDR3aa: CASNQGGTTEAFF; j_gene: TRBJ1-1; abundance: NA; d_gene: TRBD1; v_gene: TRBV6-5
CDR3nt: TGTGCCAGCAGCTTAGATGGCTACTCCTACGAGCAGTACTTC; CDR3aa: CASSLDGYSYEQYF; j_gene: TRBJ2-7; abundance: few; d_gene: NA; v_gene: TRBV7-2
CDR3nt: TGTGCCAGCCAAGCGGTCAGGGTTGGTGAAGCTTTCTTT; CDR3aa: CASQAVRVGEAFF; j_gene: TRBJ1-1; abundance: once; d_gene: NA; v_gene: TRBV2
CDR3nt: TGTGCCAGCAGGGGCCCATACAGAGACACTGAAGCTTTCTTT; CDR3aa: CASRGPYRDTEAFF; j_gene: TRBJ1-1; abundance: NA; d_gene: NA; v_gene: TRBV2
CDR3nt: TGCGCCAGCAGCTTCAGACTAGCGGGAGTTACGGAGCAGTACTTC; CDR3aa: CASSFRLAGVTEQYF; j_gene: TRBJ2-7; abundance: few; d_gene: TRBD2; v_gene: TRBV5-1
CDR3nt: TGTGCCAGCAGCCGAGGACCGGGACAGCGAGAGACCCAGTACTTC; CDR3aa: CASSRGPGQRETQYF; j_gene: TRBJ2-5; abundance: NA; d_gene: TRBD1; v_gene: TRBV7-2
CDR3nt: TGTGCCAGCTCACCAGCCGTTAGAAGGGGCTCGGGGCATCAGCCCCAGCATTTT; CDR3aa: CASSPAVRRGSGHQPQHF; j_gene: TRBJ1-5; abundance: few; d_gene: NA; v_gene: TRBV18
CDR3nt: TGTGCCAGCAGCATTAGCCCCGACAGGGTCTACGAGCAGTACTTC; CDR3aa: CASSISPDRVYEQYF; j_gene: TRBJ2-7; abundance: once; d_gene: TRBD1; v_gene: TRBV5-6
CDR3nt: TGTGCCAGCAGCACGACTAGCGGGAGTTCCTACGAGCAGTACTTC; CDR3aa: CASSTTSGSSYEQYF; j_gene: TRBJ2-7; abundance: NA; d_gene: TRBD2; v_gene: TRBV11-2
CDR3nt: TGTGCCTGGTCAGCCGGGACTAGCAGTCGAGATACGCAGTATTTT; CDR3aa: CAWSAGTSSRDTQYF; j_gene: TRBJ2-3; abundance: NA; d_gene: TRBD2; v_gene: TRBV30
CDR3nt: TGTGCCAGCAGTTCGAACCAAGAGACCCAGTACTTC; CDR3aa: CASSSNQETQYF; j_gene: TRBJ2-5; abundance: few; d_gene: NA; v_gene: TRBV6-1
CDR3nt: TGTGCCAGCAGCTTAGCTCTTGCAGCATCCTACGAGCAGTACTTC; CDR3aa: CASSLALAASYEQYF; j_gene: TRBJ2-7; abundance: NA; d_gene: NA; v_gene: TRBV11-2
CDR3nt: TGTGCCAGCAGCTTAGGCACTAGGGCAGATACGCAGTATTTT; CDR3aa: CASSLGTRADTQYF; j_gene: TRBJ2-3; abundance: NA; d_gene: NA; v_gene: TRBV7-2
CDR3nt: TGTGCCTGGCCGGGACTAGCCTATTACAATGAGCAGTTCTTC; CDR3aa: CAWPGLAYYNEQFF; j_gene: TRBJ2-1; abundance: NA; d_gene: TRBD2; v_gene: TRBV30
CDR3nt: TGCGCCAGCATTAACGGGAGTGTCAATGAGCAGTTCTTC; CDR3aa: CASINGSVNEQFF; j_gene: TRBJ2-1; abundance: NA; d_gene: NA; v_gene: TRBV5-1
CDR3nt: TGCAGCGTTGAAGCCATACGGGGCTCCTACGAGCAGTACTTC; CDR3aa: CSVEAIRGSYEQYF; j_gene: TRBJ2-7; abundance: NA; d_gene: NA; v_gene: TRBV29-1
CDR3nt: TGTGCCAGCAGAGCGGACAGGGGACGGTTCGAGCAGTACTTC; CDR3aa: CASRADRGRFEQYF; j_gene: TRBJ2-7; abundance: NA; d_gene: TRBD1; v_gene: TRBV6-5
CDR3nt: TGTGCCAGCAGCCGGGGTTTTGGGGCTTTCTTT; CDR3aa: CASSRGFGAFF; j_gene: TRBJ1-1; abundance: NA; d_gene: NA; v_gene: TRBV7-2
CDR3nt: TGTGCCAGCAGCACAGGAGAGACCCAGTACTTC; CDR3aa: CASSTGETQYF; j_gene: TRBJ2-5; abundance: NA; d_gene: NA; v_gene: TRBV2
CDR3nt: TGCAGCGTTGCTTTCAGGGACGGAAATAGCAATCAGCCCCAGCATTTT; CDR3aa: CSVAFRDGNSNQPQHF; j_gene: TRBJ1-5; abundance: few; d_gene: NA; v_gene: TRBV29-1
CDR3nt: TGTGCCAGCAGCTTCGGGACAGCTTCCTACGAGCAGTACTTC; CDR3aa: CASSFGTASYEQYF; j_gene: TRBJ2-7; abundance: NA; d_gene: TRBD1; v_gene: TRBV7-2
CDR3nt: TGTGCCAGCAGCTTCGACAGGGGAGGTGGCTACACCTTC; CDR3aa: CASSFDRGGGYTF; j_gene: TRBJ1-2; abundance: NA; d_gene: TRBD1; v_gene: TRBV7-9
CDR3nt: TGTGCCTGGAGTAGGCTAACCCAGGGGCCGAACACTGAAGCTTTCTTT; CDR3aa: CAWSRLTQGPNTEAFF; j_gene: TRBJ1-1; abundance: NA; d_gene: NA; v_gene: TRBV30
CDR3nt: TGCAGTTACCGCAGGGGACAAGAGACCCAGTACTTC; CDR3aa: CSYRRGQETQYF; j_gene: TRBJ2-5; abundance: NA; d_gene: NA; v_gene: TRBV29-1
CDR3nt: TGCGCCAGCAGCCAAGTCGCCAGGATTCCTACCTACGAGCAGTACTTC; CDR3aa: CASSQVARIPTYEQYF; j_gene: TRBJ2-7; abundance: NA; d_gene: NA; v_gene: TRBV4-1
CDR3nt: TGTGCCAGACCCAGTGAACGGGCACGTCGCACCGGGGAGCTGTTTTTT; CDR3aa: CARPSERARRTGELFF; j_gene: TRBJ2-2; abundance: NA; d_gene: NA; v_gene: TRBV27
CDR3nt: TGTGCCAGTTCCCGATTCGGACAGGAGACGAAATTAGCTTTCTTT; CDR3aa: CASSRFGQETKLAFF; j_gene: TRBJ1-1; abundance: few; d_gene: TRBD1; v_gene: TRBV25-1
CDR3nt: TGTGCCAGTAGACCACAGGGTGTCGATCAGCCCCAGCATTTT; CDR3aa: CASRPQGVDQPQHF; j_gene: TRBJ1-5; abundance: few; d_gene: NA; v_gene: TRBV19
CDR3nt: TGCGCCAGCAGTCAATCAGTTGCGGGATGGGGAGAGACCCAGTACTTC; CDR3aa: CASSQSVAGWGETQYF; j_gene: TRBJ2-5; abundance: NA; d_gene: NA; v_gene: TRBV23-1
CDR3nt: TGTGCCAGCAGCTTAGCCGGCCAGCAAGAGACCCAGTACTTC; CDR3aa: CASSLAGQQETQYF; j_gene: TRBJ2-5; abundance: NA; d_gene: NA; v_gene: TRBV7-2
CDR3nt: TGTGCCAGCAGTCTCACCGGGACAGGGGCCTACGAGCAGTACTTC; CDR3aa: CASSLTGTGAYEQYF; j_gene: TRBJ2-7; abundance: NA; d_gene: TRBD1; v_gene: TRBV28
CDR3nt: TGTGCCAGCAGCTTTTGGGCATACTACAATGAGCAGTTCTTC; CDR3aa: CASSFWAYYNEQFF; j_gene: TRBJ2-1; abundance: once; d_gene: NA; v_gene: TRBV7-8
CDR3nt: TGTGCCAGCAGCCGAAGGGAGGGCCGGGCGCAGTACTTC; CDR3aa: CASSRREGRAQYF; j_gene: TRBJ2-7; abundance: many; d_gene: TRBD2; v_gene: TRBV7-2
CDR3nt: TGTGCCAGCAGTTTAGTTACGGGCACTGAAGCTTTCTTT; CDR3aa: CASSLVTGTEAFF; j_gene: TRBJ1-1; abundance: once; d_gene: NA; v_gene: TRBV27
CDR3nt: TGTGCCAGCTCACGAGACGGGACTAGCGGTCACAATGAGCAGTTCTTC; CDR3aa: CASSRDGTSGHNEQFF; j_gene: TRBJ2-1; abundance: NA; d_gene: TRBD2; v_gene: TRBV18
CDR3nt: TGCGCCAGCCCAAGACGGGGAAACACAGATACGCAGTATTTT; CDR3aa: CASPRRGNTDTQYF; j_gene: TRBJ2-3; abundance: NA; d_gene: NA; v_gene: TRBV5-1
CDR3nt: TGTGCCTGGACCCCGGCAGCGCCCTATGGCTACACCTTC; CDR3aa: CAWTPAAPYGYTF; j_gene: TRBJ1-2; abundance: NA; d_gene: NA; v_gene: TRBV30
CDR3nt: TGTGCCTGGAGTACGGGGCTGGCGACCGGGGAGCTGTTTTTT; CDR3aa: CAWSTGLATGELFF; j_gene: TRBJ2-2; abundance: NA; d_gene: NA; v_gene: TRBV30
CDR3nt: TGTGCCAGCAGCCGGGACAGGGGGGCCTACGAGCAGTACTTC; CDR3aa: CASSRDRGAYEQYF; j_gene: TRBJ2-7; abundance: few; d_gene: TRBD1; v_gene: TRBV6-5
CDR3nt: TGTGCCAGCAGTTACTCGGGGGGACGGGAAGGATCACCCCTCCACTTT; CDR3aa: CASSYSGGREGSPLHF; j_gene: TRBJ1-6; abundance: NA; d_gene: NA; v_gene: TRBV6-6
CDR3nt: TGCGCCAGCCGGGATTCAAGGCAGAACACTGAAGCTTTCTTT; CDR3aa: CASRDSRQNTEAFF; j_gene: TRBJ1-1; abundance: NA; d_gene: NA; v_gene: TRBV5-1
CDR3nt: TGCGCCAGCAGCCAAGATTCTTCTAGCGGGAGGGCCAGATACAATGAGCAGTTCTTC; CDR3aa: CASSQDSSSGRARYNEQFF; j_gene: TRBJ2-1; abundance: NA; d_gene: TRBD2; v_gene: TRBV4-1
CDR3nt: TGTGCCAGCAGCTTATCGATAGGGGCCCACAGAAACCTAAGCCGCAATCAGCCCCAGCATTTT; CDR3aa: CASSLSIGAHRNLSRNQPQHF; j_gene: TRBJ1-5; abundance: NA; d_gene: NA; v_gene: TRBV7-6